This T cell receptor beta chain was sequenced for a study of PD-L1 blockade in urothelial cancer. V was shortened by 2 bases and J by 6 bases, with 10 bases between the two germline ends. Germline V gives CDR1 GTSNPN, CDR2 SVGIG (reference sequence). This CDR3 comprises 13 residues. The method was immunoSEQ multiplex PCR; TCRdb's version includes in-frame clones alone and lacks a portion of them. The sample has about 51,000 clones, 75% to 90% seen once; the top ten hold around 15%. The sequencing used PBMCs, collected around atezolizumab (anti-PD-L1) treatment. This clonotype was sampled from a man aged 55 to 69 with urothelial cancer. V usage is TRBV30 and J usage is TRBJ2-2; D perhaps matches TRBD2 (5 bases). The CDR3 spells CAWSPDYPGELFF. CDR3 DNA sequence: TGTGCCTGGAGTCCAGACTACCCCGGGGAGCTGTTTTTT.